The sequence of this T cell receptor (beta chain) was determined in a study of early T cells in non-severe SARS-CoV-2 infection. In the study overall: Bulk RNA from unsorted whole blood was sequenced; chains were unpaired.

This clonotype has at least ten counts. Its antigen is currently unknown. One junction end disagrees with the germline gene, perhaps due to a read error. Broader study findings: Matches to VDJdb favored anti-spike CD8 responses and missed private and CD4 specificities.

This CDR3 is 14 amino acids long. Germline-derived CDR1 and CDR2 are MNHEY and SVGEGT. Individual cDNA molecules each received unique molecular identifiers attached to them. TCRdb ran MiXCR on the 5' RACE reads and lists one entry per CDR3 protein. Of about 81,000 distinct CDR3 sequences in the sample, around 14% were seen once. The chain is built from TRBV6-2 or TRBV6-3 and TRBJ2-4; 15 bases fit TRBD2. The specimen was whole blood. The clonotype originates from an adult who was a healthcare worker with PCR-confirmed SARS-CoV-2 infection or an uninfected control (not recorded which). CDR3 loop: CASSPGTSGGPRDF. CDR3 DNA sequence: TGTGCCAGCAGTCCCGGGACTAGCGGGGGGCCTAGGGACTTC.